This is a list of T cell receptor beta chains from one sample in a study of blood T cell repertoires in COVID-19. Sequencing was performed with immunoSEQ multiplex PCR; in TCRdb, only in-frame clones are kept and a portion is missing. Here the sample spans a few hundred thousand clones, over 75% being singletons. Sample: peripheral blood. The receptors come from a woman between 45 and 65 years old who had recovered from COVID-19. CDR3s include the opening cysteine and the closing phenylalanine or tryptophan. D genes are given only for firm matches. The size field is filled for only some rows; it gives once, few, many or a size class.

j_gene | v_gene | abundance | d_gene | CDR3aa | CDR3nt
TRBJ2-1 | TRBV12-3/TRBV12-4 | . | . | CASSFAILNEQFF | TGTGCCAGCAGTTTTGCGATTCTCAATGAGCAGTTCTTC
TRBJ2-4 | TRBV5-5 | . | . | CASSLEVRGNIQYF | TGTGCCAGCAGCTTGGAGGTCAGGGGAAACATTCAGTACTTC
TRBJ1-4 | TRBV27 | . | . | CASSFLSNEKLFF | TGTGCCAGCAGTTTTCTATCTAATGAAAAACTGTTTTTT
TRBJ1-1 | TRBV3-1/TRBV3-2 | few | TRBD1 | CASSPGTGVPMNTEAFF | TGTGCCAGCAGCCCTGGGACAGGGGTTCCCATGAACACTGAAGCTTTCTTT
TRBJ2-5 | TRBV5-1 | . | . | CASSLAVLETQYF | TGCGCCAGCAGCTTGGCTGTTCTGGAGACCCAGTACTTC
TRBJ2-7 | TRBV6-5 | . | TRBD1 | CASKPGQGRTYEQYF | TGTGCCAGCAAACCCGGACAGGGTCGGACATACGAGCAGTACTTC
TRBJ2-1 | TRBV4-3 | . | TRBD2 | CASSQVQPAGVGDEQFF | TGCGCCAGCAGCCAAGTCCAACCAGCGGGAGTAGGCGATGAGCAGTTCTTC
TRBJ2-5 | TRBV18 | . | TRBD1 | CASSRGTGEGETQYF | TGTGCCAGCTCCCGAGGGACAGGGGAAGGAGAGACCCAGTACTTC
TRBJ1-2 | TRBV5-4 | . | TRBD1 | CASSPTGDSYGYTF | TGTGCCAGCAGCCCAACAGGGGACAGCTATGGCTACACCTTC
TRBJ1-2 | TRBV4-1 | . | TRBD1 | CASSQDRVGLGGYTF | TGCGCCAGCAGCCAGGACAGGGTCGGCCTAGGAGGCTACACCTTC
TRBJ2-1 | TRBV7-2 | . | TRBD2 | CASSFPGLAAVNEQFF | TGTGCCAGCAGCTTCCCCGGACTAGCGGCGGTCAATGAGCAGTTCTTC
TRBJ2-4 | TRBV28 | . | . | CASSFVAGAKNIQYF | TGTGCCAGCAGTTTTGTGGCGGGGGCCAAAAACATTCAGTACTTC
TRBJ2-5 | TRBV3-1/TRBV3-2 | once | . | CASSIRLGGLRETQYF | TGTGCCAGCAGCATACGGTTGGGGGGATTGAGGGAGACCCAGTACTTC
TRBJ2-1 | TRBV24-1 | . | TRBD1 | CATTPGGTGGNEQFF | TGTGCCACCACCCCTGGGGGGACAGGGGGCAATGAGCAGTTCTTC
TRBJ1-5 | TRBV7-2 | . | TRBD1 | CASSSGPPTGGYNQPQHF | TGTGCCAGCAGCTCGGGCCCTCCGACAGGGGGCTACAATCAGCCCCAGCATTTT
TRBJ1-4 | TRBV20-1 | . | . | CSASRGSRAGKLFF | TGCAGTGCTAGTAGGGGTAGTCGGGCCGGAAAACTGTTTTTT
TRBJ1-2 | TRBV6-5 | . | . | CASSYSSGLIGYTF | TGTGCCAGCAGTTACTCCTCAGGGCTAATCGGCTACACCTTC
TRBJ1-2 | TRBV28 | . | TRBD1 | CASTTPGQGYNGYTF | TGTGCCAGCACGACACCGGGACAGGGGTATAATGGCTACACCTTC
TRBJ2-7 | TRBV28 | . | TRBD2 | CASLTAGAYEQYF | TGTGCCAGCTTGACAGCGGGGGCCTACGAGCAGTACTTC
TRBJ1-2 | TRBV24-1 | . | TRBD1 | CATSDQMTGYGYTF | TGTGCCACCAGTGACCAAATGACAGGGTATGGCTACACCTTC
TRBJ2-5 | TRBV9 | . | TRBD1 | CASSAGQGLWPQETQYF | TGTGCCAGCAGCGCGGGACAGGGTTTATGGCCTCAAGAGACCCAGTACTTC
TRBJ2-7 | TRBV6-5 | . | TRBD1 | CASSHRDRGIYEQYF | TGTGCCAGCAGTCACCGGGACAGGGGTATCTACGAGCAGTACTTC
TRBJ1-1 | TRBV15 | . | . | CATSRDIANTEAFF | TGTGCCACCAGCAGAGATATAGCGAACACTGAAGCTTTCTTT
TRBJ2-7 | TRBV10-3 | . | TRBD1 | CAISERSPGQGYEQYF | TGTGCCATCAGTGAGCGGAGCCCGGGACAGGGTTACGAGCAGTACTTC
TRBJ1-2 | TRBV28 | . | . | CASSFTGRNYGYTF | TGTGCCAGCAGTTTCACAGGACGCAACTATGGCTACACCTTC
TRBJ2-7 | TRBV21-1 | . | . | CASSKLEAAEPTYEQYF | TGTGCCAGCAGCAAACTAGAGGCGGCTGAACCGACCTACGAGCAGTACTTC
TRBJ2-2 | TRBV10-3 | . | TRBD1 | CAISADRGETGELFF | TGTGCCATCAGTGCGGACAGGGGGGAAACCGGGGAGCTGTTTTTT
TRBJ1-2 | TRBV29-1 | . | . | CSVEGGQSYGYTF | TGCAGCGTTGAAGGGGGGCAATCCTATGGCTACACCTTC
TRBJ1-5 | TRBV28 | . | . | CASGGGFRQNQPQHF | TGTGCCAGCGGTGGGGGGTTTCGGCAAAATCAGCCCCAGCATTTT
TRBJ1-6 | TRBV13 | . | . | CASSPQGVGSPLHF | TGTGCCAGCAGTCCGCAGGGCGTAGGTTCACCCCTCCACTTT
TRBJ1-1 | TRBV7-2 | . | . | CASSLLPVSNTEAFF | TGTGCCAGCAGCTTATTACCGGTTTCGAACACTGAAGCTTTCTTT
TRBJ1-5 | TRBV19 | . | TRBD1 | CASSKGQDQPQHF | TGTGCCAGTAGTAAAGGACAGGATCAGCCCCAGCATTTT
TRBJ1-6 | TRBV2 | . | . | CASKQTYNSPLHF | TGTGCCAGCAAACAGACCTATAATTCACCCCTCCACTTT
TRBJ1-1 | TRBV7-9 | . | . | CASSFGSTEAFF | TGTGCCAGCAGCTTCGGGTCCACTGAAGCTTTCTTT
TRBJ2-7 | TRBV27 | . | . | CASSVRGIYEQYF | TGTGCCAGCAGTGTAAGGGGGATCTACGAGCAGTACTTC
TRBJ1-1 | TRBV29-1 | . | . | CSVVRQAEDTEAFF | TGCAGCGTTGTGCGACAGGCCGAGGACACTGAAGCTTTCTTT
TRBJ2-2 | TRBV18 | . | . | CASSPLSRTTGELFF | TGTGCCAGCTCACCGCTCTCCAGAACGACCGGGGAGCTGTTTTTT
TRBJ2-7 | TRBV10-3 | . | TRBD1 | CAIRDSRGFYEQYF | TGTGCCATCAGGGATTCCAGGGGGTTCTACGAGCAGTACTTC
TRBJ2-3 | TRBV7-2 | . | TRBD2 | CASSWMREGADTQYF | TGTGCCAGCAGCTGGATGCGGGAGGGCGCAGATACGCAGTATTTT
TRBJ1-2 | TRBV6-5 | once | . | CATKTENYGYTF | TGTGCCACCAAGACAGAAAACTATGGCTACACCTTC
TRBJ2-5 | TRBV7-6 | . | . | CASSPTSVGETQYF | TGTGCCAGCAGCCCAACTAGTGTTGGTGAGACCCAGTACTTC
TRBJ2-2 | TRBV7-8 | . | TRBD2 | CASTSGLAGTQNTGELFF | TGTGCCAGCACCTCTGGACTAGCGGGGACCCAGAACACCGGGGAGCTGTTTTTT
TRBJ1-2 | TRBV2 | . | TRBD1 | CASSEDRNYGYTF | TGTGCCAGCAGTGAGGACAGGAACTATGGCTACACCTTC
TRBJ1-2 | TRBV28 | . | TRBD1 | CASSFPSGTGHGYTF | TGTGCCAGCAGTTTCCCGTCCGGGACAGGGCATGGCTACACCTTC
TRBJ2-7 | TRBV3-1/TRBV3-2 | few | . | CASSQVAQTPVGIYEQYF | TGTGCCAGCAGCCAAGTCGCCCAGACTCCGGTCGGAATCTACGAGCAGTACTTC
TRBJ2-7 | TRBV4-2 | once | . | CASSQPQGREQYF | TGTGCCAGCAGCCAACCACAGGGACGCGAGCAGTACTTC
TRBJ1-2 | TRBV7-9 | . | . | CASSAIGPGKSGYTF | TGTGCCAGCAGCGCAATCGGGCCCGGGAAGAGTGGCTACACCTTC
TRBJ2-7 | TRBV28 | . | . | CASSLQAMSPYEQYF | TGTGCCAGCAGTCTCCAGGCCATGAGCCCCTACGAGCAGTACTTC
TRBJ1-2 | TRBV6-5 | . | . | CASRRQPNYGYTF | TGTGCCAGCAGGCGGCAGCCCAACTATGGCTACACCTTC
TRBJ2-1 | TRBV11-2 | . | TRBD1 | CASSLYKQGAREQFF | TGTGCCAGCAGCTTATATAAACAGGGGGCCAGGGAGCAGTTCTTC
TRBJ2-2 | TRBV19 | few | TRBD1 | CASSPGQGPAGELFF | TGTGCCAGTTCGCCGGGACAGGGCCCCGCCGGGGAGCTGTTTTTT
TRBJ1-6 | TRBV7-2 | . | . | CASSPRSPGTDSPLHF | TGTGCCAGCAGCCCCCGAAGCCCGGGAACTGATTCACCCCTCCACTTT